This T cell receptor (beta chain) was sequenced during a study of CD8+ T cells in alopecia areata listed by TCRdb under 2018. Regarding the complete study: To study T cell clonal expansion in alopecia areata, the researchers applied high-throughput TCRbeta sequencing to both the C3H/HeJ mouse model and human patients. In humans, TCRbeta sequencing was performed on scalp tissue and on sorted CD4+ and CD8+ peripheral blood T cells from healthy controls and from patients with patchy or totalis/universalis alopecia areata. Scalp clonality was compared across normal scalp (n=4), patchy alopecia areata scalp (n=8), and alopecia totalis/universalis scalp (n=8). The RNA source kit depended on sample type: the PAXgene miRNA kit for fixed scalp, the miRNeasy kit for PBMCs, and the RNeasy kit for mouse skin. TCRbeta CDR3 regions were amplified by immunoSEQ multiplex PCR using 35 Vbeta forward and 13 Jbeta reverse primers. The paper's findings and limits, for the study overall: Lesional scalp, especially in alopecia totalis/universalis, showed higher clonality and more expanded CD8+ clones than normal scalp, suggesting antigenic drive. Shared TCR sequences between patients were less evident than in mice, which may be partly attributable to HLA diversity in the patient population. Scalp TCR repertoire analysis is complicated because resident alphabeta T cells in normal human skin are also sequenced, whereas mouse skin is dominated by gammadelta T cells.

A remark on this clone: Its antigen remains undetermined. Per-base quality was not reported, and no clone a single base away is much larger than it.

PBMCs were isolated by density centrifugation and stained for CD3, CD4 and CD8, and CD4+ and CD8+ T cells were sorted on a FACSAria. Scalp biopsies and blood samples were obtained from unaffected controls. Libraries were made using the immunoSEQ multiplex PCR assay. To provide template for TCR sequencing, every sample had RNA extracted and reverse transcribed into cDNA. First-strand cDNA was synthesized using SuperScript III with a 2:1 mix of oligo-dT and random hexamers. A synthetic immune receptor repertoire was used to gauge amplification bias, and whatever bias remained was removed computationally. Per the original workflow: Raw reads were preprocessed to remove errors, and CDR3 was defined by IMGT conventions from the conserved cysteine to phenylalanine. Clonality was computed as 1 minus the Shannon entropy, with the entropy normalized by log2 of the number of productive unique TCRs. Whether each scalp clone was CD4 or CD8 was inferred by checking scalp TCRbeta sequences against the CD4 and CD8 repertoires from sorted blood. Not all clones reach the TCRdb copy of this immuneACCESS table, which keeps in-frame sequences only. Checked studies attribute under half of the gap to unresolved V genes and leave the rest unexplained. V, J and clone size were drawn from that table, and D and trimming were deduced from the DNA. Within this sample are approximately 98,000 clones, with roughly 59% of them counted one time only. Jointly, the top ten make up 20% to 25% of the sample.

Inclusive of the bounding cysteine and phenylalanine, the CDR3 is 15 residues long. Kept here is only the CDR3 DNA, which spans 45 bases and is read in frame from base 1. Between the V and J ends, shortened by 3 bases and 1 base respectively, the junction contains 11 bases. Reading the germline V gene gives CDR1 SGHVT and CDR2 SQSDAQ. The receptor was isolated from a human donor in good health. What was sequenced was CD8+ T cells sorted from blood. Here the chain combines TRBV7-4 and TRBJ2-3, with a weak D call of TRBD1 (6 bases match). The CDR3 here reads CASSLGAGGTDTQYF. The DNA is TGTGCCAGCAGCTTGGGGGCTGGAGGCACAGATACGCAGTATTTT.